These 26 T cell receptor beta chains were sequenced from one sample in a study of shared clonotypes between healthy human individuals. Naive CD8 cells, CD45RO-negative and positively selected for CCR7, excluded terminally differentiated effector memory CD45RA+ cells. Produced via immunoSEQ multiplex PCR; TCRdb's table is partial and in-frame only. The sample records some 630,000 clones, approximately 96% being singletons. The sequenced sample was naive CD8+ T cells sorted from blood. Source of these receptors: a woman between 25 and 40 years old in good health.

This chain connects TRBV28 to TRBJ1-2; D uncertain. Deletions cut 5 bases from V and 2 bases from J, with 15 bases between. CDR3 length: 15 amino acids. Per germline, CDR1 MDHEN and CDR2 SYDVKM. The CDR3 loop reads CASSPRHSANYGYTF. The CDR3 coding sequence is TGTGCCAGCAGTCCCCGGCACAGCGCAAACTATGGCTACACCTTC.

Concerning this clone: Other nucleotide sequences from this sample produce the same CDR3. The chain employs TRBV9 and TRBJ2-7; TRBD1 might be the D (6 bases). CDR1 and CDR2 from the germline V gene are SGDLS and YYNGEE. The CDR3 contains 13 residues. The germline V and J ends were trimmed by 0 bases and 3 bases, with 7 bases remaining between them. The CDR3 region is CASSVAGDYEQYF. The CDR3 DNA follows: TGTGCCAGCAGCGTAGCAGGGGACTACGAGCAGTACTTC.

This clone appeared once. This chain connects TRBV27 to TRBJ2-5; D gene unclear. Germline assignment: CDR1 MNHEY and CDR2 SMNVEV (reference sequence). The CDR3 has 15 amino acids. V was shortened by 0 bases and J by 0 bases, with 8 bases between the two germline ends. CDR3 DNA: TGTGCCAGCAGTTTATCCCAGCAGTACCAAGAGACCCAGTACTTC. It translates to CASSLSQQYQETQYF.

The V and J genes are TRBV13 and TRBJ2-7, with 9 positions matching TRBD1. This CDR3 has 17 amino acids. Germline trimming cut 0 bases from V and 4 bases from J; bases unmatched to any gene: 10. Germline assignment: CDR1 PRHDT and CDR2 FYEKMQ (reference sequence). The DNA of the CDR3 is TGTGCCAGCAGCTTAGGTACTTCCGGGACAGGGCTTTACGAGCAGTACTTC. As protein: CASSLGTSGTGLYEQYF.

This clone was recorded only once. The rearrangement uses TRBV25-1 and TRBJ2-2; D uncertain. Germline CDR1 reads MGHDK; CDR2 reads SYGVNS. V was cut by 4 bases and J by 3 bases, with 9 bases left in between. The CDR3 covers 14 residues. CDR3 nucleotides: TGTGCCAGCAGTGGAAGACCGTACACCGGGGAGCTGTTTTTT. Translation: CASSGRPYTGELFF.

This clone is a singleton in its sample. CDR3 nucleotides: TGTGCCAGCAGTGAGAACGGGCCGAACTACGAGCAGTACTTC. Translating it yields CASSENGPNYEQYF. The gene calls are TRBV2 and TRBJ2-7; D is ambiguous. CDR1 SNHLY and CDR2 FYNNEI come from the germline V gene. Trimming removed 3 bases at V and 3 bases at J, with 12 bases between. The CDR3 length is 14 residues.

Remarks on this clone: The same CDR3 also results from other DNA sequences found in this sample. The V and J genes are TRBV5-6 and TRBJ2-7; D may be TRBD2 (5 bases). The V end lost 2 bases, the J end lost 0 bases, and 9 bases lay between the germline ends. Germline V gene lookup returns CDR1 SGHDT and CDR2 YYEEEE. The CDR3 has 14 residues. The CDR3: CASSFGGSSYEQYF. The DNA for the CDR3 is TGTGCCAGCAGCTTTGGAGGAAGCTCCTACGAGCAGTACTTC.

As regards this clone: Since a much larger clone is just one base distant, this may be a read error. The gene calls are TRBV27 and TRBJ2-7, with 11 bases that match TRBD1. The V gene end was trimmed by 6 bases and the J gene end by 3 bases; junction bases not matched to a gene: 4. Germline V gene sequence: CDR1 MNHEY, CDR2 SMNVEV (reference sequence). The CDR3 consists of 14 residues. The CDR3: CASSDGTGGYEQYF. The CDR3 region has the DNA TGTGCCAGCAGCGACGGGACAGGGGGCTACGAGCAGTACTTC.

V gene TRBV7-9 combines with J gene TRBJ2-1, with 7 bases lining up with TRBD1. Unmatched junction bases numbered 9, after V lost 5 bases and J lost 8 bases. CDR1 and CDR2 (germline): SEHNR, FQNEAQ (reference sequence). The CDR3 is 14 amino acids. CDR3 residues: CASSPRQGSHEQFF. The DNA for the CDR3 is TGTGCCAGCAGCCCGAGACAGGGCTCACATGAGCAGTTCTTC.

The V and J genes are TRBV4-1 and TRBJ2-5; 8 bases agree with TRBD2. The germline CDR1 and CDR2 sequences are MGHRA and YSYEKL. The J segment lost 5 bases and the V segment lost 4 bases, leaving 6 bases of the junction unmatched. This CDR3 is built from 14 residues. CDR3 in DNA: TGCGCCAGCAGCCCCGAGCGGGAGTGGGAGACCCAGTACTTC. Encoded protein: CASSPEREWETQYF.

This sequence joins TRBV13 and TRBJ2-1, with D possibly TRBD2 on 5 matching bases. V lost 0 bases and J lost 9, with 12 bases in between. CDR1 is PRHDT, CDR2 FYEKMQ, per germline (reference sequence). The CDR3 is made up of 14 amino acids. The CDR3 nucleotides read TGTGCCAGCAGCTTAGGGCTAGCTCGAGGTGAGCAGTTCTTC. Translating it yields CASSLGLARGEQFF. The whole variable domain, filled in from reference TRBV13 and TRBJ2-1, reads AAGVIQSPRHLIKEKRETATLKCYPIPRHDTVYWYQQGPGQDPQFLISFYEKMQSDKGSIPDRFSAQQFSDYHSELNMSSLELGDSALYFCASSLGLARGEQFFGPGTRLTVL.

V usage is TRBV5-1 and J usage is TRBJ1-1; 7 bases agree with TRBD1. CDR3 length: 12 amino acids. Germline assignment: CDR1 SGHRS and CDR2 YFSETQ. After removal of 0 bases from V and 8 bases from J, the junction contained 1 base not matched to a gene. The CDR3 DNA follows: TGCGCCAGCAGCTTGGGGGACAGAGAAGCTTTCTTT. Translating it yields CASSLGDREAFF.

The V gene is TRBV15, the J gene TRBJ2-7, with 9 bases matching TRBD2. The J segment lost 2 bases and the V segment lost 0 bases, leaving 5 bases of the junction unmatched. Germline lookup yields CDR1 LNHNV and CDR2 YYDKDF (reference sequence). CDR3 size: 16 residues. The CDR3 protein is CATSREVASGTYEQYF. The CDR3 DNA reads TGTGCCACCAGCAGAGAAGTGGCTAGCGGGACCTACGAGCAGTACTTC.

V usage is TRBV25-1 and J usage is TRBJ2-2; a weak D match, TRBD1 (7 bases). Germline values: CDR1 MGHDK, CDR2 SYGVNS. The germline V and J ends were trimmed by 1 base and 4 bases, with 13 bases remaining between them. This CDR3 comprises 16 residues. CDR3 bases: TGTGCCAGCAGTGAATTCGGGCAGGGGGGCACCGGGGAGCTGTTTTTT. This gives the protein CASSEFGQGGTGELFF.

V and J are TRBV27 and TRBJ2-1; 12 bases line up with TRBD2. V shed 3 bases and J 9 bases; nucleotides not matched to a gene: 9. Looked up from germline, CDR1 is MNHEY and CDR2 is SMNVEV (reference sequence). The CDR3 sequence is 16 residues long. CDR3 in DNA: TGTGCCAGCAGTTTCCCTAGCGGGAGGGTGTCGGGTGAGCAGTTCTTC. Translation gives CASSFPSGRVSGEQFF.

The chain is built from TRBV19 and TRBJ1-5, with D perhaps matching TRBD1 (5 bases). CDR3 size: 15 residues. Germline V gene data show CDR1 as LNHDA and CDR2 as SQIVND (reference sequence). Trimming took off 0 bases at V and 7 bases at J, with 13 bases between the two ends. This CDR3 is CASSIDRGEGQPQHF. The CDR3 coding sequence is TGTGCCAGTAGTATAGATAGAGGGGAAGGACAGCCCCAGCATTTT.

The J gene is TRBJ1-1, the V gene TRBV10-2; D unresolved. This CDR3 is built from 13 residues. V lost 2 bases and J 7 bases, leaving 11 bases between the germline ends. Germline V lookup: CDR1 WSHSY, CDR2 SAAADI. The CDR3 DNA sequence: TGCGCCAGCAGTGAGGGTCCCCTACATGAAGCTTTCTTT. Translation: CASSEGPLHEAFF.

The rearrangement uses TRBV7-2 and TRBJ1-1; D unresolved. Germline CDR1 SGHTA, CDR2 FQGNSA. CDR3 size: 13 residues. The V gene lost 1 base and the J gene lost 7 bases, with 10 bases spanning the gap. The CDR3 DNA is TGTGCCAGCAGCTTAGGTGGAGAGGGTGAAGCTTTCTTT. Translated: CASSLGGEGEAFF.

The chain has TRBV13 and TRBJ2-5, with D unresolved. V was shortened by 2 bases and J by 4 bases, with 14 bases between the two germline ends. Germline assignment: CDR1 PRHDT and CDR2 FYEKMQ (reference sequence). The CDR3 length is 15 residues. The CDR3 DNA is TGTGCCAGCAGCTTACCGTCCCTAGGTGGAGAGACCCAGTACTTC. It encodes CASSLPSLGGETQYF.

This chain joins TRBV5-4 and TRBJ2-7, with TRBD2 as a possible D gene (5 bases). V was clipped by 4 bases and J by 6 bases, with 8 bases between them. Germline assignment: CDR1 SGHNT and CDR2 YYREEE (reference sequence). The length of the CDR3 is 11 residues. The CDR3, as DNA: TGTGCCAGCAGCAAGGAGGTCGAGCAGTACTTC. It codes for CASSKEVEQYF.

On this clone itself: Its ends do not fully match the called genes, so a read error is possible. This chain links TRBV13 with TRBJ2-7; the D is unclear. The CDR3 has 13 residues. The germline V gene encodes CDR1 PRHDT and CDR2 FYEKMQ (reference sequence). CDR3 loop: CASSVGRSHEQYF. The CDR3 nucleotides are TGTGCCAGCAGCGTAGGACGGTCCCACGAGCAGTACTTC.

The V gene is TRBV7-9, the J gene TRBJ2-7, with 11 bases aligning to TRBD1. Germline CDR1 SEHNR, CDR2 FQNEAQ (reference sequence). The CDR3 has 15 residues. The V gene end was trimmed by 5 bases and the J gene end by 5 bases; junction bases not matched to a gene: 8. The CDR3 nucleotides read TGTGCCAGCAGCACCGGACAGGGGGCTCTCAACGAGCAGTACTTC. The encoded protein is CASSTGQGALNEQYF.

V is TRBV4-2 and J is TRBJ2-7; possibly TRBD2 for D (5 bases). With 3 bases removed from V and 3 bases from J, the gap between germline ends came to 18 bases. Per the germline V gene, CDR1 is LGHNA and CDR2 is YNFKEQ. The CDR3 runs to 16 residues. The CDR3 region is CASSHPSGSEDYEQYF. As DNA, the CDR3 is TGTGCCAGCAGCCATCCCTCGGGTAGCGAAGACTACGAGCAGTACTTC.

The chain links TRBV5-6 to TRBJ2-7, with D perhaps TRBD2 (5 bases). Trimming removed 2 bases at V and 5 bases at J, with 8 bases between. The CDR3 runs to 12 residues. From germline, CDR1 is SGHDT and CDR2 YYEEEE. CDR3 protein: CASSFTRNEQYF. The CDR3, as DNA: TGTGCCAGCAGCTTTACTAGGAACGAGCAGTACTTC.

The J gene is TRBJ1-1, the V gene TRBV29-1, with D unclear. Germline loops: CDR1 SQVTM, CDR2 ANQGSEA. This CDR3 contains 12 residues. V was shortened by 6 bases and J by 1 base, with 9 bases between the two germline ends. The CDR3 nucleotides read TGCAGCGTCGGGCAGTCGAACACTGAAGCTTTCTTT. As protein: CSVGQSNTEAFF.

The chain combines TRBV6-1 with TRBJ1-2; the D gene is possibly TRBD1 (5 bases). Germline values: CDR1 MNHNS, CDR2 SASEGT. V was shortened by 3 bases and J by 4 bases, with 15 bases between the two germline ends. The CDR3 loop spans 15 amino acids. In DNA, the CDR3 is TGTGCCAGCAGTGACTCCCTGAGGGGTGCCTATGGCTACACCTTC. Translation gives CASSDSLRGAYGYTF.